This TCR beta chain originates from a study of CD8 T cells in Susac syndrome. When the RNA was reverse transcribed, random hexamers were used with an input of roughly 0.5 to 1 ug. TCRdb called the immunoSEQ multiplex PCR reads again in MiXCR, with one record for every CDR3 protein. Of some 120,000 distinct CDR3 sequences in the sample, more than 90% were seen once. In germline, CDR1 is MNHEY, CDR2 SMNVEV (reference sequence). This CDR3 is 16 amino acids long. Trimming took off 3 bases at V and 5 bases at J, with 20 bases between the two ends. This receptor was identified in a human donor in good health. V usage is TRBV27 and J usage is TRBJ2-7; D remains ambiguous. The sample taken for sequencing was CD4+ T cells from PBMCs. CDR3 nucleotides: TGTGCCAGCAGTTTCTACCCGGGTCCCTTGGGAAACGAGCAGTACTTC. Translated, it gives CASSFYPGPLGNEQYF.